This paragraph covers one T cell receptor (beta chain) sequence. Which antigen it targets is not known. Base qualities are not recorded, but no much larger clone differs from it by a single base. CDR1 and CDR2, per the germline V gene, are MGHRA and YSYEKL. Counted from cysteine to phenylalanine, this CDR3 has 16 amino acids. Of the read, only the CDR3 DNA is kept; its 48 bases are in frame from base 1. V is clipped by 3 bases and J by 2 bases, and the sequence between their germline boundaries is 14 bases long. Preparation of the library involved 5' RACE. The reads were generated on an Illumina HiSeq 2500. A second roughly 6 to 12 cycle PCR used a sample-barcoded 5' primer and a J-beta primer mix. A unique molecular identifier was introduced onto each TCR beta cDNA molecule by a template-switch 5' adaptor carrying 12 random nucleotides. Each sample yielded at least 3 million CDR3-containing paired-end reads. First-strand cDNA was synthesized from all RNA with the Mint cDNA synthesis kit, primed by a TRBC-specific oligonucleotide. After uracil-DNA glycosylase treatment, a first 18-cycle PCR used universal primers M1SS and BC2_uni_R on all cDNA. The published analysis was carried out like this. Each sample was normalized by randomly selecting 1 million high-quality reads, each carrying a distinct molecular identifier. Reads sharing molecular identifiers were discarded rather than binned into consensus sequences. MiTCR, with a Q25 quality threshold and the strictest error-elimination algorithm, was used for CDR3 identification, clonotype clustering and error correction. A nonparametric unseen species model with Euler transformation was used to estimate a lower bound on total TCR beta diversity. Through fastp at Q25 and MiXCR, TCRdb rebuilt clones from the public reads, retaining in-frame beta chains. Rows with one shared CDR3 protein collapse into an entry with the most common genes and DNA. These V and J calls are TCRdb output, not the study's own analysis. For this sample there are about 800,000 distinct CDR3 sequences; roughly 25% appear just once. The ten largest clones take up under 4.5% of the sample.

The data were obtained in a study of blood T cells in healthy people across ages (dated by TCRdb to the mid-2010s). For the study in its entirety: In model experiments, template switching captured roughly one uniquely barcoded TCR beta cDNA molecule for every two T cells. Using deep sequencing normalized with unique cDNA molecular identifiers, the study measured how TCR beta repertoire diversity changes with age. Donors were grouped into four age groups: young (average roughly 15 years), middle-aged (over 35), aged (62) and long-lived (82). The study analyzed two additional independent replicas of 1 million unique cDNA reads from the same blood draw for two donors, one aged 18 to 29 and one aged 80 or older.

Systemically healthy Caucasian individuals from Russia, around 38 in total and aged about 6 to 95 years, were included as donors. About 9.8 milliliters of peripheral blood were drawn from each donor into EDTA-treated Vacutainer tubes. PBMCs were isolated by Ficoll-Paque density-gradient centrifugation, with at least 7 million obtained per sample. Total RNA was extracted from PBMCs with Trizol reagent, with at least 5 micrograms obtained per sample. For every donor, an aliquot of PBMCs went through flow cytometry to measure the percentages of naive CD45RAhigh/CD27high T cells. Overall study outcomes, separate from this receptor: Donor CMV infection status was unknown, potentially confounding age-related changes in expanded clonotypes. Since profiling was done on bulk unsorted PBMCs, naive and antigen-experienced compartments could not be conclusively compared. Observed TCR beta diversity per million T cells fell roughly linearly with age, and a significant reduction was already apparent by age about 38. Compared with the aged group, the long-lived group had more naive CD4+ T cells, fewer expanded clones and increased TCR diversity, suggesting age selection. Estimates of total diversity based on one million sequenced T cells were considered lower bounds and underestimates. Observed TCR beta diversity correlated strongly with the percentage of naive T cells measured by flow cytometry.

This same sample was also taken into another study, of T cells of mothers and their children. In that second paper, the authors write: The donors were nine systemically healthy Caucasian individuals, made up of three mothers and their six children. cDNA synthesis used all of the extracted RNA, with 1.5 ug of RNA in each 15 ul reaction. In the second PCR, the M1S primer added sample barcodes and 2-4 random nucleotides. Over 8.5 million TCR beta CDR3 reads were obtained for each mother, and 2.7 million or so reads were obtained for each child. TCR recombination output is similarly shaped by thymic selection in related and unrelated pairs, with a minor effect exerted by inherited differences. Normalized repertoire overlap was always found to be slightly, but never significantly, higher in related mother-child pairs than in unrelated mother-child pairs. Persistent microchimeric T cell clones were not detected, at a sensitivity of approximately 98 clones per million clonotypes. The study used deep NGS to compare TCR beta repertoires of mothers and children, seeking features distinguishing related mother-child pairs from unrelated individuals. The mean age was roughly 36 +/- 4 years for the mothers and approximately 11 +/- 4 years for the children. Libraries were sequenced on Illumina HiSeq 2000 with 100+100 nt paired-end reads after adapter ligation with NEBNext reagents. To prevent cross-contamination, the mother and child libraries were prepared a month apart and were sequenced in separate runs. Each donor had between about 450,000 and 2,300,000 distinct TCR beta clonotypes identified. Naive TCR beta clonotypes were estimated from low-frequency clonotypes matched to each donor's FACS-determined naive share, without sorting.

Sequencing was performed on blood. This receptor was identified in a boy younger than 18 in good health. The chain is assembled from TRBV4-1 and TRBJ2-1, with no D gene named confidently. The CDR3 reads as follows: CASSQVNMVTYNEQFF. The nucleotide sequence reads TGCGCCAGCAGCCAGGTGAATATGGTTACCTACAATGAGCAGTTCTTC.